This entry features one T cell receptor (beta chain) sequence. Its antigen is currently unknown. Trimming took off 8 bases at V and 0 bases at J, with 18 bases between the two ends. Germline loops: CDR1 SGHNT, CDR2 YENEEA. There are 16 residues in the CDR3. This entry comes from a study of PD-1 blockade in classical Hodgkin lymphoma. The study, taken as a whole, reports: Newly diagnosed patients reportedly trailed healthy donors in baseline TCR diversity. Patients newly diagnosed and complete responders had comparable baseline diversity.

Every patient experienced relapse after autologous stem cell transplantation, and brentuximab vedotin exposure varied. Patients had relapsed/refractory classical Hodgkin lymphoma with complete response, partial response or progressive disease as best response. The assay was immunoSEQ multiplex PCR, and TCRdb's table has in-frame clones only and misses some. The table lists 35,000 to 40,000 clones, about 90% of them singletons. The chain couples TRBV11-3 to TRBJ2-3, with D hard to call. The clonotype was recovered from a human donor with classical Hodgkin lymphoma. The sequenced sample was peripheral blood mononuclear cells (PBMCs), obtained before the second cycle of nivolumab. CDR3 amino acids: CASLKDRAASTDTQYF. The CDR3 nucleotides are TGTGCCAGCCTAAAAGATAGGGCCGCTAGCACAGATACGCAGTATTTT.